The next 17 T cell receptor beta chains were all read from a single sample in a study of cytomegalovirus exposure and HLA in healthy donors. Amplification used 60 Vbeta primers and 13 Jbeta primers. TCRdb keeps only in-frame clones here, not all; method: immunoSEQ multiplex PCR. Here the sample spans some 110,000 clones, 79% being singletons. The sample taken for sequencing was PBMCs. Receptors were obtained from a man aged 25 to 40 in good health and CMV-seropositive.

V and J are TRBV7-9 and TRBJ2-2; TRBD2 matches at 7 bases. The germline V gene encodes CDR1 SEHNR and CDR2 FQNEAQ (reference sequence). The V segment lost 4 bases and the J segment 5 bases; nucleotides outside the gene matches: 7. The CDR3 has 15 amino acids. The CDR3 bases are TGTGCCAGCAGCTCAAGGGAGGGTGGGACCGGGGAGCTGTTTTTT. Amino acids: CASSSREGGTGELFF.

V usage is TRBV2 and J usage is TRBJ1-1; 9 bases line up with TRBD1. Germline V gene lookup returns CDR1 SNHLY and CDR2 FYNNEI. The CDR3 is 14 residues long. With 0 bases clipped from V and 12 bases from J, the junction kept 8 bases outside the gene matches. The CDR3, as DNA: TGTGCCAGCAGTGAAGCTCTGGACAGGGGAACAACTTTCTTT. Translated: CASSEALDRGTTFF.

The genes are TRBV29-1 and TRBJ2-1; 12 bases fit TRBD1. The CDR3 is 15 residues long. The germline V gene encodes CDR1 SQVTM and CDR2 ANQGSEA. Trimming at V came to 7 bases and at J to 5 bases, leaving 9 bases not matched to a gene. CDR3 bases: TGCAGCGCCGGGGACAGGGGGCTTCGGGACAATGAGCAGTTCTTC. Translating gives CSAGDRGLRDNEQFF.

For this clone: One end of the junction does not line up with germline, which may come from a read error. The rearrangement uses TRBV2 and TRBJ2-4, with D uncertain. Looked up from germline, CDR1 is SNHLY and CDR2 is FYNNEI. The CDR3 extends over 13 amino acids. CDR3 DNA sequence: TGTGCCAGCAGTGATACAGCCAAAAACAGTCAGTACTTC. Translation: CASSDTAKNSQYF.

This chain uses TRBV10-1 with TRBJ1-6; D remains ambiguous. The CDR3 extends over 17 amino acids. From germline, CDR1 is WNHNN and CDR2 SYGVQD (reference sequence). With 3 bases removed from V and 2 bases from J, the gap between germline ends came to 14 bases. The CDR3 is CASSDEGWRTYNSPLHF. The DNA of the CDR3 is TGCGCCAGCAGTGATGAGGGATGGCGCACCTATAATTCACCCCTCCACTTT.

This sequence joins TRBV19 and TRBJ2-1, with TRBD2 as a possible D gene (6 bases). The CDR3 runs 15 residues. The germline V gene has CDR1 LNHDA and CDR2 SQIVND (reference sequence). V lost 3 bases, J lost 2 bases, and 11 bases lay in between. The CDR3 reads CASSIGGKPYNEQFF. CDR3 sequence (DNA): TGTGCCAGTAGTATTGGCGGGAAGCCCTACAATGAGCAGTTCTTC. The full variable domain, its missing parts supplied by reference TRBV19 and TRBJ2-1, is DGGITQSPKYLFRKEGQNVTLSCEQNLNHDAMYWYRQDPGQGLRLIYYSQIVNDFQKGDIAEGYSVSREKKESFPLTVTSAQKNPTAFYLCASSIGGKPYNEQFFGPGTRLTVL.

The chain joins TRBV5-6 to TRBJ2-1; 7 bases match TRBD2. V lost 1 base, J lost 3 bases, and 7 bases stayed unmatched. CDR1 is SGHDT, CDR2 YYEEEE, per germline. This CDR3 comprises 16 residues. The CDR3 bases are TGTGCCAGCAGCTTGAATACGCGGGGGATCTACAATGAGCAGTTCTTC. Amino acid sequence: CASSLNTRGIYNEQFF.

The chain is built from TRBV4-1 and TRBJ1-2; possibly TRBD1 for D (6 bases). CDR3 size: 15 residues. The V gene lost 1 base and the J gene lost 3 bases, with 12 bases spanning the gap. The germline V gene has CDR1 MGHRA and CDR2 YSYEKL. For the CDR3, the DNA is TGCGCCAGCAGCCAAGTGGCCAGGGGTGACTATGGCTACACCTTC. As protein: CASSQVARGDYGYTF.

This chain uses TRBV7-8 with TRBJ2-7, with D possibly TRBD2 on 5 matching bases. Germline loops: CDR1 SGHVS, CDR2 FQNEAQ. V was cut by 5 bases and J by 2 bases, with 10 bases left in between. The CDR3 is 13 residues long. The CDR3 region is CASSRGIAYEQYF. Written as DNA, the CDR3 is TGTGCCAGCAGCCGAGGGATTGCCTACGAGCAGTACTTC.

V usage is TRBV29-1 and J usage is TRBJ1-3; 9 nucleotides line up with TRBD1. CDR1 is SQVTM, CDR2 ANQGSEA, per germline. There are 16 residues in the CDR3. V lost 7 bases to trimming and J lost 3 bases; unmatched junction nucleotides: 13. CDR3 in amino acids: CSGLGQGLPGGNTIYF. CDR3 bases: TGCAGCGGGCTGGGACAGGGCCTCCCTGGTGGAAACACCATATATTTT.

The CDR3 here is CAWSTGQAGELFF. As DNA, the CDR3 is TGTGCCTGGAGCACAGGGCAGGCCGGGGAGCTGTTTTTT. The V and J genes are TRBV30 and TRBJ2-2; perhaps TRBD1 as D (6 bases). This CDR3 comprises 13 residues. The V end lost 3 bases, the J end lost 6 bases, and 11 bases lay between the germline ends. Germline V gene lookup returns CDR1 GTSNPN and CDR2 SVGIG (reference sequence). The whole variable domain, remainder taken from reference TRBV30 and TRBJ2-2, is SQTIHQWPATLVQPVGSPLSLECTVEGTSNPNLYWYRQAAGRGLQLLFYSVGIGQISSEVPQNLSASRPQDRQFILSSKKLLLSDSGFYLCAWSTGQAGELFFGEGSRLTVL.

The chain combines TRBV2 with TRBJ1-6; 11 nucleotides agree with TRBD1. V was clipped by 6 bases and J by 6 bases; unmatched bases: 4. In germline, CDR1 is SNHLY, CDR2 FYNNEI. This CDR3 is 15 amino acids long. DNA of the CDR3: TGTGCCAGCAGAGCCGGGACAGGGGGTAATTCACCCCTCCACTTT. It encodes CASRAGTGGNSPLHF.

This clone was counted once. The CDR3: CASSSQGGNEKLFF. The CDR3 region has the DNA TGTGCCAGCAGTTCCCAGGGGGGAAATGAAAAACTGTTTTTT. This chain joins TRBV6-5 and TRBJ1-4; 7 nucleotides match TRBD1. Germline CDR1 is MNHEY and CDR2 is SVGAGI. The CDR3 totals 14 residues. The V gene end was trimmed by 4 bases and the J gene end by 5 bases; junction bases not matched to a gene: 4.

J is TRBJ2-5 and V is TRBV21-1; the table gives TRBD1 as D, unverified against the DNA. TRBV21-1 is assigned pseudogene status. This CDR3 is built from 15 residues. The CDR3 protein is CASSNRDRGQETQYF. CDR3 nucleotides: TGTGCCAGCAGCAACCGGGACAGGGGACAGGAGACCCAGTACTTC.

The CDR3 loop is CASSPNGLQGGYEQYF. DNA for the CDR3: TGTGCCAGCAGCCCCAACGGACTCCAGGGGGGTTACGAGCAGTACTTC. This chain joins TRBV7-6 and TRBJ2-7, with D possibly TRBD1 on 7 matching bases. V lost 5 bases and J lost 4, with 21 bases in between. CDR1 and CDR2 (germline): SGHVS, FNYEAQ. The CDR3 length is 16 residues.

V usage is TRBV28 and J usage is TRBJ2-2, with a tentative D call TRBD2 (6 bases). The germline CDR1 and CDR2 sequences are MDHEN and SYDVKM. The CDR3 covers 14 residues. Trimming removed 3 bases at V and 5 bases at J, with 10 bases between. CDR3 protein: CASSFIGRTGELFF. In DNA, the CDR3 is TGTGCCAGCAGTTTTATAGGGAGGACCGGGGAGCTGTTTTTT. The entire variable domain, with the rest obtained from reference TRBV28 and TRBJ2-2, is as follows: DVKVTQSSRYLVKRTGEKVFLECVQDMDHENMFWYRQDPGLGLRLIYFSYDVKMKEKGDIPEGYSVSREKKERFSLILESASTNQTSMYLCASSFIGRTGELFFGEGSRLTVL.

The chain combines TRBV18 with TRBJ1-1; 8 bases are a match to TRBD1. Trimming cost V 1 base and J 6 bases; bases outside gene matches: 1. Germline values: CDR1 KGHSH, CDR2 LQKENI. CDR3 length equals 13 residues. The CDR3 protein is CASSPRTGSEAFF. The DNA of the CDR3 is TGTGCCAGCTCACCACGGACAGGGTCTGAAGCTTTCTTT. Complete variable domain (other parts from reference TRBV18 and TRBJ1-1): NAGVMQNPRHLVRRRGQEARLRCSPMKGHSHVYWYRQLPEEGLKFMVYLQKENIIDESGMPKERFSAEFPKEGPSILRIQQVVRGDSAAYFCASSPRTGSEAFFGQGTRLTVV.